This entry lists 31 T cell receptor beta chains sequenced from one sample in a study of T cells in Graves' hyperthyroidism and ophthalmopathy. Researchers amplified the TCR beta CDR3 regions from RNA transcripts. TCR CDR3 underwent first-round RT-PCR with the HTBI primer set. In TCRdb, the multiplex PCR reads were re-called with MiXCR into one record per CDR3 protein. The sample shows a few hundred thousand distinct CDR3 sequences, 15% of them seen only once. The sequenced sample consisted of blood. Every receptor here comes from a woman aged 30 to 39 with Graves' hyperthyroidism.

About this clonotype itself: Since a much larger clone is just one base distant, this may be a read error. The rearrangement links TRBV2 to TRBJ1-3, with D tentatively TRBD1 (6 bases). Looked up from germline, CDR1 is SNHLY and CDR2 is FYNNEI. Trimming removed 7 bases at V and 8 bases at J, with 12 bases between. CDR3 length equals 12 residues. The CDR3 nucleotides are TGTGCCAGCAACAGGGTCGGAGACACCATATATTTT. As protein: CASNRVGDTIYF.

The sample holds a few counts of this clonotype. V usage is TRBV19 and J usage is TRBJ2-5, with 10 bases aligning to TRBD1. Germline CDR1 and CDR2: LNHDA and SQIVND (reference sequence). This CDR3 contains 15 residues. The J segment lost 5 bases and the V segment lost 6 bases, leaving 9 bases of the junction unmatched. The CDR3 DNA sequence: TGTGCCAGTAGCAGAATGACAGGGGGCGCGGAGACCCAGTACTTC. It codes for CASSRMTGGAETQYF.

This clonotype was counted ten times or more. The chain is built from TRBV9 and TRBJ2-1; 9 nucleotides match TRBD1. J lost 3 bases, V lost 3 bases, and 10 bases had no gene match. The CDR3 runs to 17 residues. Germline CDR1 SGDLS, CDR2 YYNGEE. For the CDR3, the DNA is TGTGCCAGCAGCGGAACCCTCTGGACAGGGGACTACAATGAGCAGTTCTTC. Residues: CASSGTLWTGDYNEQFF. The variable domain in full, completed from reference TRBV9 and TRBJ2-1, reads DSGVTQTPKHLITATGQRVTLRCSPRSGDLSVYWYQQSLDQGLQFLIQYYNGEERAKGNILERFSAQQFPDLHSELNLSSLELGDSALYFCASSGTLWTGDYNEQFFGPGTRLTVL.

This clonotype was seen many times. Written as DNA, the CDR3 is TGCAGCCTGAAGACTAGCGCTAGCACAGATACGCAGTATTTT. It specifies CSLKTSASTDTQYF. The chain recombines TRBV29-1 with TRBJ2-3, with 8 bases lining up with TRBD2. The CDR3 covers 14 residues. V gave up 8 bases and J gave up 0 bases; unmatched junction bases: 7. CDR1 SQVTM and CDR2 ANQGSEA come from the germline V gene.

This clonotype was found many times. This chain uses TRBV2 with TRBJ1-1, with 9 bases that match TRBD1. V gave up 6 bases and J gave up 2 bases; unmatched junction bases: 4. Germline loops: CDR1 SNHLY, CDR2 FYNNEI. This CDR3 has 14 amino acids. CDR3 sequence: CASRTGQGNTEAFF. The CDR3 DNA sequence: TGTGCCAGCAGGACGGGACAGGGTAACACTGAAGCTTTCTTT.

The V and J genes are TRBV10-3 and TRBJ1-1; TRBD1 aligns across 8 bases. J gave up 3 bases and V 1 base, and 7 bases lay outside the gene matches. Germline assignment: CDR1 ENHRY and CDR2 SYGVKD. The CDR3 loop spans 16 amino acids. The CDR3 DNA follows: TGTGCCATCAGTGAGTGGTCAGGGGGCCAGGACACTGAAGCTTTCTTT. Its protein is CAISEWSGGQDTEAFF.

In this sample, this clonotype turned up a few times. J is TRBJ1-2 and V is TRBV28; D unresolved. The CDR3 runs to 14 residues. Germline V gene data show CDR1 as MDHEN and CDR2 as SYDVKM. The V gene lost 7 bases and the J gene lost 4 bases, with 16 bases spanning the gap. The CDR3, as DNA: TGTGCCAGCATTACAGCGGCCAACGCCTATGGCTACACCTTC. This gives the protein CASITAANAYGYTF.

The table lists this clonotype with a few counts. The chain combines TRBV20-1 with TRBJ2-3; D is uncertain. The CDR3 sequence is 11 residues long. Germline V lookup: CDR1 DFQATT, CDR2 SNEGSKA (reference sequence). V was cut by 3 bases and J by 3 bases, with 4 bases left in between. The CDR3 DNA reads TGCAGTGCTAGGGGTACAGATACGCAGTATTTT. Translation: CSARGTDTQYF.

This clonotype was found many times. This chain uses TRBV2 with TRBJ2-1; 12 bases align to TRBD2. Per the germline V gene, CDR1 is SNHLY and CDR2 is FYNNEI. The V gene end was trimmed by 6 bases and the J gene end by 0 bases; junction bases not matched to a gene: 6. This CDR3 spans 17 amino acids. In DNA, the CDR3 is TGTGCCAGCAGCCGGACTAGCGGGACGAGCTCCTACAATGAGCAGTTCTTC. Encoded protein: CASSRTSGTSSYNEQFF.

This chain uses TRBV3-1 with TRBJ1-6, with no clear D. The CDR3 runs to 14 residues. V shed 4 bases and J shed 6 bases, with 10 bases lying between them. Germline V gene sequence: CDR1 LGHDT, CDR2 YNNKEL (reference sequence). The CDR3 DNA reads TGTGCCAGCAGCCGAGCACTGGGTAATTCACCCCTCCACTTT. Encoded protein: CASSRALGNSPLHF.

This clonotype appeared many times. This sequence joins TRBV3-1 and TRBJ1-1; 7 bases agree with TRBD1. The V gene end was trimmed by 6 bases and the J gene end by 1 base; junction bases not matched to a gene: 5. Germline V gene lookup returns CDR1 LGHDT and CDR2 YNNKEL (reference sequence). There are 14 residues in the CDR3. CDR3 sequence reads: CASSSGGTNTEAFF. CDR3 in DNA: TGTGCCAGCAGTTCAGGGGGTACGAACACTGAAGCTTTCTTT.

In its sample, this clonotype was seen many times. The chain uses TRBV28 and TRBJ2-1, with TRBD2 identical over 8 bases. V dropped 2 bases and J dropped 7; count of bases not matched to a gene: 4. CDR3 size: 14 residues. Germline V gene lookup returns CDR1 MDHEN and CDR2 SYDVKM. Here the CDR3 reads CASSLPGTRNEQFF. The CDR3 DNA sequence: TGTGCCAGCAGTTTACCCGGGACTAGAAATGAGCAGTTCTTC.

This clonotype was detected ten times or more. V gene TRBV28 combines with J gene TRBJ2-1; TRBD2 might be the D (6 bases). The CDR3 is 15 amino acids. Between the trimmed V and J ends, which lost 5 bases and 4 bases, there was a span of 15 bases. Germline V gene lookup returns CDR1 MDHEN and CDR2 SYDVKM. This CDR3 is CASSPPGLLYNEQFF. CDR3 nucleotide sequence: TGTGCCAGCAGTCCCCCGGGACTTCTATACAATGAGCAGTTCTTC.

Comments on this clonotype: At one of its ends the junction is not consistent with the germline gene, which may arise from a read error. V gene TRBV9 combines with J gene TRBJ2-3, with D perhaps matching TRBD2 (7 bases). The germline V gene encodes CDR1 SGDLS and CDR2 YYNGEE. The CDR3 is made up of 15 amino acids. The CDR3 DNA follows: TGTACCAGCAGCGTAGGGGGGGCTAGCACAGATACGCAGTATTTT. Residues: CTSSVGGASTDTQYF.

There are many counts of this clonotype. The chain recombines TRBV27 with TRBJ2-6, with 9 positions matching TRBD2. CDR1 and CDR2 from the germline V gene are MNHEY and SMNVEV (reference sequence). The CDR3 is made up of 17 amino acids. Losses at the gene ends were 8 bases for V and 3 bases for J; bases not matched to a gene: 11. The CDR3 nucleotides are TGTGCCAGCCGTCTTGGCGGGAGGGTTGATGGGGCCAACGTCCTGACTTTC. This encodes CASRLGGRVDGANVLTF.

The sample holds many counts of this clonotype. This chain links TRBV6-5 with TRBJ1-1; unclear D gene. The V and J ends lost 0 bases and 2 bases respectively, with 7 bases between them. CDR1 is MNHEY and CDR2 is SVGAGI in the germline V gene. The CDR3 length is 14 residues. CDR3: CASSYSGTNTEAFF. The CDR3 DNA reads TGTGCCAGCAGTTACTCGGGTACTAACACTGAAGCTTTCTTT.

The rearrangement joins TRBV25-1 to TRBJ2-7; D may be TRBD2 (6 bases). Germline CDR1 and CDR2: MGHDK and SYGVNS. V was shortened by 1 base and J by 5 bases, with 12 bases between the two germline ends. The CDR3 is made up of 14 amino acids. The CDR3 DNA reads as TGTGCCAGCAGTGAATCTCTGACTAGGGACGAGCAGTACTTC. Amino acid sequence: CASSESLTRDEQYF.

This clonotype has at least ten counts. The V call is TRBV20-1, the J call TRBJ2-5; D is undetermined. The CDR3 runs to 11 residues. With 5 bases removed from V and 4 bases from J, the gap between germline ends came to 8 bases. CDR1 is DFQATT and CDR2 is SNEGSKA in the germline V gene (reference sequence). The CDR3 bases are TGCAGTGCTTGGGCCTTAGAGACCCAGTACTTC. Translation: CSAWALETQYF.

This clonotype was counted ten times or more. V gene TRBV3-1 combines with J gene TRBJ1-5; possibly TRBD1 for D (5 bases). Trimming cost V 4 bases and J 2 bases, with 12 bases left between them. CDR3 length equals 15 residues. Per the germline V gene, CDR1 is LGHDT and CDR2 is YNNKEL (reference sequence). The CDR3 bases are TGTGCCAGCAGCCGGGGCCCATGGGGCAATCAGCCCCAGCATTTT. Protein: CASSRGPWGNQPQHF. Full variable domain (missing parts from reference TRBV3-1 and TRBJ1-5): DTAVSQTPKYLVTQMGNDKSIKCEQNLGHDTMYWYKQDSKKFLKIMFSYNNKELIINETVPNRFSPKSPDKAHLNLHINSLELGDSAVYFCASSRGPWGNQPQHFGDGTRLSIL.

A word on this clonotype: A much larger clone lies a single base off, so this may be a read error. The chain combines TRBV4-2 with TRBJ2-1; no firm D call. The CDR3 length is 15 residues. Germline CDR1 reads LGHNA; CDR2 reads YNFKEQ. CDR3 protein: CASSQDRLVYSEQFF. The DNA for the CDR3 is TGTGCCAGCAGCCAAGACCGCCTAGTTTACAGTGAGCAGTTCTTC.

This clonotype came up many times. This chain connects TRBV27 to TRBJ2-7; D is perhaps TRBD1 (5 bases). The CDR3 spans 15 residues. Germline V lookup: CDR1 MNHEY, CDR2 SMNVEV (reference sequence). The V end was cut by 1 base, the J end by 0 bases, with 10 bases between. The chain's CDR3 is CASSLWAGISYEQYF. The CDR3 DNA reads as TGTGCCAGCAGTTTATGGGCAGGGATCTCCTACGAGCAGTACTTC.

This clonotype was seen at least ten times. This chain uses TRBV28 with TRBJ2-3; 9 nucleotides match TRBD2. The CDR3 sequence is 16 residues long. V lost 6 bases and J lost 3; bases outside the gene matches: 10. Germline V lookup: CDR1 MDHEN, CDR2 SYDVKM. The CDR3 sequence is CASSPLAGHITDTQYF. CDR3 nucleotide sequence: TGTGCCAGCAGCCCTCTAGCGGGACATATAACAGATACGCAGTATTTT. The entire variable domain, with the rest obtained from reference TRBV28 and TRBJ2-3, is as follows: DVKVTQSSRYLVKRTGEKVFLECVQDMDHENMFWYRQDPGLGLRLIYFSYDVKMKEKGDIPEGYSVSREKKERFSLILESASTNQTSMYLCASSPLAGHITDTQYFGPGTRLTVL.

This clonotype occurred a few times. The chain employs TRBV7-9 and TRBJ2-7; D might be TRBD1 (5 bases). CDR1 and CDR2 from the germline V gene are SEHNR and FQNEAQ (reference sequence). V was trimmed by 5 bases and J by 5 bases, leaving 19 bases between them. There are 15 residues in the CDR3. The CDR3 bases are TGTGCCAGCAGCCCGCGGACAAAGACTGGTGACGAGCAGTACTTC. Its translation is CASSPRTKTGDEQYF.

This clonotype was counted a single time. V gene TRBV7-3 combines with J gene TRBJ2-7; D perhaps matches TRBD2 (5 bases). CDR3 length: 15 residues. Trimming removed 1 base from V and 4 bases from J, with 14 bases in between. The V gene's germline CDR1 is SGHTA and CDR2 FQGTGA. The CDR3: CASSLKERAVYEQYF. CDR3 DNA sequence: TGTGCCAGCAGCTTAAAGGAACGAGCGGTTTACGAGCAGTACTTC.

The chain couples TRBV4-1 to TRBJ1-4, with a weak D call TRBD1 (5 bases). Trimming removed 4 bases from V and 0 bases from J, with 9 bases in between. Germline assignment: CDR1 MGHRA and CDR2 YSYEKL. CDR3 size: 15 residues. For the CDR3, the DNA is TGCGCCAGCAGCCTGGACATCGCAACTAATGAAAAACTGTTTTTT. Translating gives CASSLDIATNEKLFF.

In this sample, this clonotype turned up many times. V and J are TRBV24-1 and TRBJ2-1, with TRBD2 identical over 10 bases. V lost 9 bases and J lost 3; bases outside the gene matches: 4. This CDR3 is 14 amino acids long. Germline loops: CDR1 KGHDR, CDR2 SFDVKD. CDR3 sequence (DNA): TGTGCCACCCGCGGGACTAGCGACTACAATGAGCAGTTCTTC. This gives the protein CATRGTSDYNEQFF.

This clonotype appeared a few times. A read error may explain this, as a much larger clone is one base away. This chain's CDR3 is CAVLPPVSGGREQYF. The CDR3 region has the DNA TGCGCAGTGCTCCCCCCCGTATCGGGAGGGCGCGAGCAGTACTTC. The chain has TRBV20-1 and TRBJ2-7; the match to TRBD2 covers 8 bases. From germline, CDR1 is DFQATT and CDR2 SNEGSKA (reference sequence). The CDR3 contains 15 residues.

This rearrangement joins TRBV3-1 to TRBJ1-1; D is possibly TRBD1 (5 bases). V was clipped by 3 bases and J by 3 bases, with 8 bases between them. The CDR3 extends over 13 amino acids. CDR1 and CDR2 from the germline V gene are LGHDT and YNNKEL (reference sequence). The CDR3 DNA reads as TGTGCCAGCAGCCAGGGGACGGACACTGAAGCTTTCTTT. Protein sequence: CASSQGTDTEAFF.

This chain connects TRBV13 to TRBJ1-1; no firm D call. Trimming stripped 2 bases from V and 4 bases from J, with 8 bases between. The CDR3 sequence is 13 residues long. Germline V gene lookup returns CDR1 PRHDT and CDR2 FYEKMQ (reference sequence). CDR3 nucleotides: TGTGCCAGCAGCTTATGGCGGAGCACTGAAGCTTTCTTT. Amino acids: CASSLWRSTEAFF.

This clonotype was recorded many times. The genes are TRBV20-1 and TRBJ2-1; TRBD2 agrees at 10 bases. The germline V gene encodes CDR1 DFQATT and CDR2 SNEGSKA (reference sequence). This CDR3 has 15 amino acids. The V segment lost 2 bases and the J segment 4 bases; nucleotides outside the gene matches: 5. Written as DNA, the CDR3 is TGCAGTGCTAGAAATCTAGCGGGAGTGTACAATGAGCAGTTCTTC. Translated: CSARNLAGVYNEQFF.

This clonotype appeared many times. The rearrangement links TRBV10-3 to TRBJ2-1; TRBD2 aligns across 9 bases. There are 15 residues in the CDR3. The J segment lost 6 bases and the V segment lost 0 bases, leaving 3 bases of the junction unmatched. Germline loops: CDR1 ENHRY, CDR2 SYGVKD. CDR3 sequence (DNA): TGTGCCATCAGTGAGTCGGGTAGCGGGAGCAATGAGCAGTTCTTC. Residues: CAISESGSGSNEQFF.